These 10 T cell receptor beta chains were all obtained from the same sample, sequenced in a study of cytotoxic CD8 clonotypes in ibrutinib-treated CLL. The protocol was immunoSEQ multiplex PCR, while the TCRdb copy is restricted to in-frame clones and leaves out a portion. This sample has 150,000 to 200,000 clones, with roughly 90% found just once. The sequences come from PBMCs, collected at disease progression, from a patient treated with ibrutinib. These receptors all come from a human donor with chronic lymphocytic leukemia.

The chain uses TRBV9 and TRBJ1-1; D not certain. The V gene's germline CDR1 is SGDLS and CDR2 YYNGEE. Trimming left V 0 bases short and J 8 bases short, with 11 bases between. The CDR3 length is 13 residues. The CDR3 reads CASSVGFVGEAFF. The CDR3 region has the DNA TGTGCCAGCAGCGTAGGATTCGTGGGAGAAGCTTTCTTT.

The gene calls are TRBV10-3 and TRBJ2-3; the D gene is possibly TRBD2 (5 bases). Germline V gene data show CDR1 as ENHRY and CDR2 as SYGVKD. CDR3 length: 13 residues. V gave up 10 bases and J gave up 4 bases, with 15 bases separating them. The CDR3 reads CATPGKGPDTQYF. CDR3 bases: TGTGCCACCCCGGGGAAGGGTCCAGATACGCAGTATTTT.

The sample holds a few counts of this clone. The CDR3 DNA reads as TGTGCCAGCAGCCAACCTTCTCGTCCAGGGTGGGCCTACGAGCAGTACTTC. This translates into CASSQPSRPGWAYEQYF. The V gene is TRBV11-3, the J gene TRBJ2-7, with D possibly matching TRBD1 (5 bases). With 5 bases removed from V and 2 bases from J, the gap between germline ends came to 22 bases. This CDR3 region has 17 residues. CDR1 and CDR2 (germline): SGHNT, YENEEA. The full variable domain, rest sourced from reference TRBV11-3 and TRBJ2-7, is EAGVVQSPRYKIIEKKQPVAFWCNPISGHNTLYWYLQNLGQGPELLIRYENEEAVDDSQLPKDRFSAERLKGVDSTLKIQPAELGDSAVYLCASSQPSRPGWAYEQYFGPGTRLTVT.

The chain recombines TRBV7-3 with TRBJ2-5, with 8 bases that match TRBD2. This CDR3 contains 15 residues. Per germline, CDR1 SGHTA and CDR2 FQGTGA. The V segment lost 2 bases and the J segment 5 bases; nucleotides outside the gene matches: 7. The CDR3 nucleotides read TGTGCCAGCAGCTTAGCGGGAGGCAGGGAGGAGACCCAGTACTTC. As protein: CASSLAGGREETQYF.

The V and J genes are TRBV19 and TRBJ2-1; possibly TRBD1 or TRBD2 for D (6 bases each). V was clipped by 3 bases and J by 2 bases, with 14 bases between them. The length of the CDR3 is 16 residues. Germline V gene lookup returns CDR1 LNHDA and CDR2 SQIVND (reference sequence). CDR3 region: CASSIDHREAYNEQFF. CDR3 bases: TGTGCCAGTAGTATCGACCACAGGGAGGCCTACAATGAGCAGTTCTTC.

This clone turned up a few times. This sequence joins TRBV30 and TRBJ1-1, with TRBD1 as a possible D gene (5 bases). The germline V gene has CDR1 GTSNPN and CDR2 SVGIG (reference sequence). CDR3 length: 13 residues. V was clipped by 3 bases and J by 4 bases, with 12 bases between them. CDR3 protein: CAWRYSGGTEAFF. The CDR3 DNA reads TGTGCCTGGAGGTACTCCGGGGGCACTGAAGCTTTCTTT.

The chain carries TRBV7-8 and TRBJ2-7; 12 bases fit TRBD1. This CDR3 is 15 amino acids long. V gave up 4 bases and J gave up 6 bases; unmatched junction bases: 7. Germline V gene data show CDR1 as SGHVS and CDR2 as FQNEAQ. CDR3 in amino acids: CASSSTGTGGIEQYF. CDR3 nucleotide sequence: TGTGCCAGCAGCTCAACCGGGACAGGGGGCATCGAGCAGTACTTC. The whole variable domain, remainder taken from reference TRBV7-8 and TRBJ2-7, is GAGVSQSPRYKVAKRGQDVALRCDPISGHVSLFWYQQALGQGPEFLTYFQNEAQLDKSGLPSDRFFAERPEGSVSTLKIQRTQQEDSAVYLCASSSTGTGGIEQYFGPGTRLTVT.

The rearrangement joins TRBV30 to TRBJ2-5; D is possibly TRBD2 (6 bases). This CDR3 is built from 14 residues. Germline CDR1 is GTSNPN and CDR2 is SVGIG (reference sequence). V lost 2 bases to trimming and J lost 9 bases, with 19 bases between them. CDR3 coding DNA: TGTGCCTGGAGTAGGGAGGAGGACTATGAGGCCCAGTACTTC. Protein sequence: CAWSREEDYEAQYF.

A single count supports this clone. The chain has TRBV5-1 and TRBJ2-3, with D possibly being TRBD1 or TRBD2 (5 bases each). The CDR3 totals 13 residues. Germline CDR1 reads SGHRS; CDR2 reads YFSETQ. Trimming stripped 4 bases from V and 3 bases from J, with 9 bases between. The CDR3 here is CASSQGPTDTQYF. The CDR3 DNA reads TGCGCCAGCAGCCAGGGACCTACAGATACGCAGTATTTT. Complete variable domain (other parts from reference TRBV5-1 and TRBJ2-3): KAGVTQTPRYLIKTRGQQVTLSCSPISGHRSVSWYQQTPGQGLQFLFEYFSETQRNKGNFPGRFSGRQFSNSRSEMNVSTLELGDSALYLCASSQGPTDTQYFGPGTRLTVL.

DNA for the CDR3: TGTGCCAGCTCAGGTAGCGGCACCTACGAGCAGTACTTC. This gives the protein CASSGSGTYEQYF. The chain is built from TRBV6-1 and TRBJ2-7, with a possible D match to TRBD2 (6 bases). Trimming took off 8 bases at V and 2 bases at J, with 13 bases between the two ends. The CDR3 runs to 13 residues. Germline V gene lookup returns CDR1 MNHNS and CDR2 SASEGT.